This TCR beta chain was profiled in a study of cytomegalovirus exposure and HLA in healthy donors. Regarding the study as a whole: TCR beta sequences reportedly predicted most subjects' HLA-A and HLA-B alleles accurately. It was assumed in the presence/absence analyses that sequencing depth was roughly uniform across donors.

Primers included in the PCR were 60 Vbeta and 13 Jbeta primers. TCRdb keeps only in-frame clones here, not all; method: immunoSEQ multiplex PCR. This table has 200,000 or so clones, 81% appearing once. Looked up from germline, CDR1 is LGHNT and CDR2 is FRNRAP. The CDR3 totals 14 residues. With 6 bases removed from V and 2 bases from J, the gap between germline ends came to 11 bases. This clone was counted a few times. No antigen is known for it. The chain is built from TRBV12-5 and TRBJ1-3, with D tentatively TRBD1 (6 bases). The sequenced sample consisted of PBMCs. The sequence derives from a man over 45 in good health and CMV-seronegative. CDR3 bases: TGTGCTAGTGGCCTAGGGGGTACTGGAAACACCATATATTTT. Translating it yields CASGLGGTGNTIYF.